The 4 T cell receptor beta chains given below trace back to one sample, sequenced in a study of T cells in tuberculosis (dated by TCRdb to about 2018). Receptors were amplified or captured by the immunoSEQ multiplex PCR assay. TCRdb carries this immuneACCESS record with in-frame sequences only. Its versions omit some clonotypes, under half of them owing to an unresolved V gene in the studies checked, with the rest unexplained. The sample has tens of thousands of clones on record, more than 85% of them singletons. The ten largest clonotypes hold 4.9% of the sample. Sequencing was carried out using PBMCs. The receptors were gathered from a donor under 30 with latent tuberculosis or without tuberculosis infection.

The genes are TRBV2 and TRBJ2-3; 14 bases map to TRBD2. V lost 7 bases to trimming and J lost 3 bases; unmatched junction nucleotides: 3. The CDR3 contains 15 residues. Germline V gene sequence: CDR1 SNHLY, CDR2 FYNNEI. CDR3 residues: CASKRTSGGTDTQYF. The CDR3 region has the DNA TGTGCCAGCAAAAGGACTAGCGGGGGGACAGATACGCAGTATTTT.

This chain uses TRBV2 with TRBJ1-5, with 8 bases matching TRBD1. Germline assignment: CDR1 SNHLY and CDR2 FYNNEI. V trimming: 3 bases; J trimming: 0 bases; junction bases outside the gene matches: 10. CDR3 size: 18 residues. The CDR3 nucleotides are TGTGCCAGCAGTGAGGGACAGGAAGGTAGCGGTAGCAATCAGCCCCAGCATTTT. It encodes CASSEGQEGSGSNQPQHF.

This sequence joins TRBV5-4 and TRBJ2-3; 13 positions match TRBD2. V gave up 5 bases and J gave up 0 bases; unmatched junction bases: 0. The CDR3 sequence is 15 residues long. CDR1 is SGHNT and CDR2 is YYREEE in the germline V gene (reference sequence). The CDR3 nucleotides are TGTGCCAGCAGGGGACTAGCGGGGAGCACAGATACGCAGTATTTT. Protein sequence: CASRGLAGSTDTQYF.

V gene TRBV7-6 combines with J gene TRBJ2-6; the D is unclear. Germline V gene lookup returns CDR1 SGHVS and CDR2 FNYEAQ. The CDR3 runs to 14 residues. V lost 5 bases and J lost 4, with 9 bases in between. The CDR3 DNA is TGTGCCAGCAGCCCTACGGTAGGGGCCAACGTCCTGACTTTC. Amino acid sequence: CASSPTVGANVLTF.